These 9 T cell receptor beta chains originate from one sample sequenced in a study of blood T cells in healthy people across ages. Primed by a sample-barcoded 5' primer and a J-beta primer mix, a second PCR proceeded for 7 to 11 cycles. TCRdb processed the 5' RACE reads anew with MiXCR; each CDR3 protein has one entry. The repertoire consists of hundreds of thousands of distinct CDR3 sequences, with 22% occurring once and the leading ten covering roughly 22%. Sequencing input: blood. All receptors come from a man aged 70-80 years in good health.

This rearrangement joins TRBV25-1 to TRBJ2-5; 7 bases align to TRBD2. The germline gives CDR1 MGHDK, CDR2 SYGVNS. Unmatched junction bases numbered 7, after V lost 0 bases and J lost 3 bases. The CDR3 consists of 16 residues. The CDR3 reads CASSEYRGLEEETQYF. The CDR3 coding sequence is TGTGCCAGCAGTGAATATCGTGGACTAGAAGAAGAGACCCAGTACTTC.

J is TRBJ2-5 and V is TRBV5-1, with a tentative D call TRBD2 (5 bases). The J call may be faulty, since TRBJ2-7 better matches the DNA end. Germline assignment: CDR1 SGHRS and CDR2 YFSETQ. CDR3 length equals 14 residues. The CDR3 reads CASSFSADSYEQYF. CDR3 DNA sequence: TGCGCCAGCAGCTTTAGCGCCGACTCCTACGAGCAGTACTTC.

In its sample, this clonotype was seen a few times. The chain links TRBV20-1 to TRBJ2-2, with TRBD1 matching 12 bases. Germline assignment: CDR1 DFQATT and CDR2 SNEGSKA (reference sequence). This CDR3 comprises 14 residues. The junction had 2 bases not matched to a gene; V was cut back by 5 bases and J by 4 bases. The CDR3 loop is CSALGQGATGELFF. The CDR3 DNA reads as TGCAGTGCTTTGGGACAGGGGGCCACCGGGGAGCTGTTTTTT.

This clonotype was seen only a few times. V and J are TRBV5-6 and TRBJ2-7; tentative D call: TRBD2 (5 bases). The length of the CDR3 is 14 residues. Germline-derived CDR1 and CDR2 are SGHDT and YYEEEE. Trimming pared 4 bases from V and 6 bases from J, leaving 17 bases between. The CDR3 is CASSVLERQTEQYV. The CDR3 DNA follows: TGTGCCAGCAGCGTTCTGGAGCGGCAGACCGAGCAGTACGTC.

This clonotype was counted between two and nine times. This CDR3 is CASSFGGGTFDTQYF. DNA for the CDR3: TGTGCCAGCAGTTTTGGGGGGGGTACTTTTGATACGCAGTATTTT. V is TRBV12-3 or TRBV12-4 and J is TRBJ2-3, with TRBD2 matching over 7 bases. CDR3 length: 15 amino acids. Trimming took 3 bases from V and 6 from J; bases not matched to a gene: 9.

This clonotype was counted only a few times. Here the CDR3 DNA reads TGTGCCAGCAGCTGGGACGTCAAAAACATTCAGTACTTC. Its protein is CASSWDVKNIQYF. V is TRBV11-1 and J is TRBJ2-4, with D perhaps given as TRBD1 or TRBD2 (5 bases each). Germline lookup yields CDR1 SGHAT and CDR2 FQDESV (reference sequence). This CDR3 has 13 residues. V was pared by 4 bases and J by 3 bases, with 7 bases between.

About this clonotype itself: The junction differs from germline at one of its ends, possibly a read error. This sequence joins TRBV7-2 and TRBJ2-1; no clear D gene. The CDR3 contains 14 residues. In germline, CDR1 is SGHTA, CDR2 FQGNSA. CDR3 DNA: TGTGCCAGCAGCTTAGGACTCGGATACAATGAGCGGTTCTTC. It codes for CASSLGLGYNERFF.

CDR3 protein: CASSALAGGNQETQYF. DNA for the CDR3: TGTGCCAGCAGCGCTCTAGCGGGGGGGAATCAAGAGACCCAGTACTTC. The V gene is TRBV2, the J gene TRBJ2-5; 12 bases align to TRBD2. Per germline, CDR1 SNHLY and CDR2 FYNNEI. This CDR3 spans 16 amino acids. After removal of 6 bases from V and 2 bases from J, the junction contained 7 bases not matched to a gene.

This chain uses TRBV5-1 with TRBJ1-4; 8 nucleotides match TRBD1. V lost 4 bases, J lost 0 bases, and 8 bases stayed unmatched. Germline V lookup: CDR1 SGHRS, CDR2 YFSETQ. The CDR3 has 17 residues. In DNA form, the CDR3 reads TGCGCCAGCAGCGGAGGACAGGGTGGGGCAACTAATGAAAAACTGTTTTTT. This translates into CASSGGQGGATNEKLFF.